One and the same sample provided the 32 T cell receptor beta chains below, sequenced in a study of blood T cells in healthy people across ages. Alongside a J-beta primer mix, a sample-barcoded 5' primer served in a second PCR lasting roughly 6 to 11 cycles. One entry per CDR3 protein results from TCRdb running MiXCR on the 5' RACE reads. The repertoire holds some 1 million distinct CDR3 sequences, with 40% to 55% as singletons. The source material was blood. These receptors originate from a woman in her sixties in good health.

This clonotype was recorded a few times. This chain links TRBV7-6 with TRBJ2-3, with 7 bases matching TRBD1. This CDR3 has 16 amino acids. Trimming removed 4 bases from V and 0 bases from J; junction bases left unmatched: 7. CDR1 SGHVS and CDR2 FNYEAQ come from the germline V gene. The CDR3 protein is CASSSRQGSSTDTQYF. The CDR3 region has the DNA TGTGCCAGCAGCTCGAGACAGGGATCTAGCACAGATACGCAGTATTTT.

The J gene is TRBJ2-7, the V gene TRBV6-2 or TRBV6-3; perhaps D is TRBD1 or TRBD2 (6 bases each). Between the trimmed V and J ends, which lost 6 bases and 2 bases, there was a span of 14 bases. This CDR3 comprises 14 residues. CDR1 is MNHEY and CDR2 is SVGEGT in the germline V gene. CDR3 loop: CASRPGGGTYEQYF. For the CDR3, the DNA is TGTGCCAGCAGGCCCGGAGGGGGGACCTACGAGCAGTACTTC.

This clonotype was observed once. This may come from a read error, since a much larger clone is one base off. V and J are TRBV28 and TRBJ2-5, with D maybe TRBD2 (5 bases). The CDR3 loop spans 15 amino acids. V shed 1 base and J shed 9 bases, with 18 bases lying between them. Germline CDR1 reads MDHEN; CDR2 reads SYDVKM. CDR3 region: CASSLLTPGSEAQYF. The CDR3 region has the DNA TGTGCCAGCAGTTTATTAACCCCGGGGAGCGAGGCCCAGTACTTC.

Only a few counts were recorded for this clonotype. V gene TRBV20-1 combines with J gene TRBJ1-6; 8 nucleotides align to TRBD1. Germline loops: CDR1 DFQATT, CDR2 SNEGSKA (reference sequence). V gave up 6 bases and J gave up 6 bases; unmatched junction bases: 7. This CDR3 region has 14 residues. Here the CDR3 DNA reads TGCAGTGCCCCCGGGACAGGCGTTAATTCACCCCTCCACTTT. It codes for CSAPGTGVNSPLHF.

V and J are TRBV7-9 and TRBJ2-2; 11 positions agree with TRBD2. This CDR3 contains 19 residues. After removal of 6 bases from V and 4 bases from J, the junction contained 16 bases not matched to a gene. The germline V gene has CDR1 SEHNR and CDR2 FQNEAQ (reference sequence). The CDR3 loop is CASRGRSASGRWSTGELFF. The CDR3 DNA reads as TGTGCCAGCAGGGGACGCTCGGCTAGCGGGAGGTGGAGCACCGGGGAGCTGTTTTTT.

This clonotype occurred a few times. This chain joins TRBV29-1 and TRBJ2-7; 7 bases line up with TRBD2. This CDR3 contains 13 residues. Germline values: CDR1 SQVTM, CDR2 ANQGSEA. V lost 5 bases, J lost 0 bases, and 4 bases stayed unmatched. For the CDR3, the DNA is TGCAGCGTTTCGGGGGGACCCTCCTACGAGCAGTACTTC. It is translated as CSVSGGPSYEQYF.

This clonotype was found many times. This sequence joins TRBV20-1 and TRBJ2-7; D is uncertain. Germline assignment: CDR1 DFQATT and CDR2 SNEGSKA (reference sequence). This CDR3 has 12 amino acids. V was trimmed by 6 bases and J by 4 bases, leaving 13 bases between them. The CDR3 sequence is CSAPRTMYEQYF. The CDR3 nucleotides are TGCAGTGCCCCCCGTACAATGTACGAGCAGTACTTC.

The chain employs TRBV7-9 and TRBJ2-1; TRBD2 matches at 9 bases. CDR1 and CDR2 from the germline V gene are SEHNR and FQNEAQ (reference sequence). V shed 5 bases, J shed 8 bases, and the junction held 10 bases outside the gene matches. The CDR3 runs to 15 residues. DNA of the CDR3: TGTGCCAGCAGCCCGACTAGCGGTGGATGGGATGAGCAGTTCTTC. Translating it yields CASSPTSGGWDEQFF.

The chain couples TRBV20-1 to TRBJ2-1, with 10 bases identical to TRBD2. V gave up 3 bases and J gave up 7 bases; unmatched junction bases: 12. This CDR3 spans 16 amino acids. Germline values: CDR1 DFQATT, CDR2 SNEGSKA (reference sequence). The CDR3 here is CSASERSGRARNEQFF. The CDR3 DNA reads TGCAGTGCTAGTGAGCGGAGCGGGAGGGCCCGGAATGAGCAGTTCTTC.

The chain uses TRBV20-1 and TRBJ2-1; 11 bases line up with TRBD2. The CDR3 consists of 15 residues. V lost 1 base to trimming and J lost 7 bases; unmatched junction nucleotides: 6. Looked up from germline, CDR1 is DFQATT and CDR2 is SNEGSKA (reference sequence). The DNA of the CDR3 is TGCAGTGCTAGAGTAGCGGGAGGGTGTTTAAATGAGCAGTTCTTC. Protein sequence: CSARVAGGCLNEQFF.

The chain is built from TRBV7-9 and TRBJ1-2, with no clear D. Per the germline V gene, CDR1 is SEHNR and CDR2 is FQNEAQ (reference sequence). The V end lost 5 bases, the J end lost 8 bases, and 18 bases lay between the germline ends. This CDR3 region has 14 residues. The CDR3: CASSGNNPTGGYTF. DNA of the CDR3: TGTGCCAGCAGCGGAAACAACCCCACGGGCGGCTACACCTTC.

This clonotype was found many times. Germline and junction disagree at one end, which may indicate a read error. The rearrangement uses TRBV28 and TRBJ2-5; D not resolved. TRBJ2-7 explains the end of the DNA better; the J call may be wrong. CDR1 and CDR2 (germline): MDHEN, SYDVKM. The CDR3 covers 12 residues. The CDR3 nucleotides read TGTGCCAGCAGCTTATTGACCTACGAGCAGTACTTC. It is translated as CASSLLTYEQYF.

The CDR3 DNA reads as TGTGCCAGCTCGGGCCGAGGGAGGCTGGGCCAAGAGACCCAGTACTTC. It yields the protein CASSGRGRLGQETQYF. V is TRBV18 and J is TRBJ2-5; perhaps TRBD2 as D (6 bases). Trimming took 6 bases from V and 1 from J, leaving 18 bases between them. CDR3 size: 16 residues. The V gene's germline CDR1 is KGHSH and CDR2 LQKENI. Full variable domain (missing parts from reference TRBV18 and TRBJ2-5): NAGVMQNPRHLVRRRGQEARLRCSPMKGHSHVYWYRQLPEEGLKFMVYLQKENIIDESGMPKERFSAEFPKEGPSILRIQQVVRGDSAAYFCASSGRGRLGQETQYFGPGTRLLVL.

This chain uses TRBV30 with TRBJ2-7; D is undetermined. CDR3 length: 13 residues. CDR1 GTSNPN and CDR2 SVGIG come from the germline V gene (reference sequence). V shed 2 bases and J shed 1 base, with 9 bases lying between them. The CDR3 reads CAWSIAESYEQYF. CDR3 bases: TGTGCCTGGAGTATCGCGGAGTCCTACGAGCAGTACTTC.

This clonotype was seen just once. The chain links TRBV30 to TRBJ2-5; D unresolved. TRBJ2-7 explains the end of the DNA better; the J call may be wrong. Per germline, CDR1 GTSNPN and CDR2 SVGIG (reference sequence). The CDR3 loop spans 11 amino acids. CDR3 amino acids: CAWSLSYEQYF. The CDR3 bases are TGTGCCTGGAGTCTCTCTTACGAGCAGTACTTC.

This clonotype was seen more than once but under ten times. The chain couples TRBV6-2 or TRBV6-3 to TRBJ2-4, with 8 nucleotides matching TRBD1. The V and J ends lost 2 bases and 6 bases, in that order; junction bases with no gene match: 6. CDR1 is MNHEY and CDR2 is SVGEGT in the germline V gene. The CDR3 loop spans 15 amino acids. As DNA, the CDR3 is TGTGCCAGCAGTTACCCCCTTGACAGGGGAAACATTCAGTACTTC. Amino acid sequence: CASSYPLDRGNIQYF.

CDR3 residues: CSARDLVGGHNEQFF. In nucleotides, the CDR3 is TGCAGTGCTAGAGATTTGGTGGGGGGACACAATGAGCAGTTCTTC. The chain joins TRBV20-1 to TRBJ2-1; D might be TRBD2 (6 bases). The V end lost 0 bases, the J end lost 5 bases, and 14 bases lay between the germline ends. The CDR3 spans 15 residues. CDR1 is DFQATT and CDR2 is SNEGSKA in the germline V gene (reference sequence).

The chain links TRBV6-2 or TRBV6-3 to TRBJ2-2; 12 bases are shared with TRBD2. The CDR3 is made up of 17 amino acids. The germline gives CDR1 MNHEY, CDR2 SVGEGT. With V trimmed by 7 bases and J by 3 bases, 9 bases remained unmatched. CDR3 sequence reads: CASMGLAGGPDTGELFF. Written as DNA, the CDR3 is TGTGCCAGCATGGGGCTAGCGGGAGGGCCGGACACCGGGGAGCTGTTTTTT.

CDR3 DNA: TGTGCCAGCAGTTTTTGCCGGGACTTCTATAGCAATCAGCCCCAGCATTTT. Translated, it gives CASSFCRDFYSNQPQHF. The chain couples TRBV27 to TRBJ1-5; TRBD1 is a possible D gene (5 bases). This CDR3 has 17 amino acids. Per germline, CDR1 MNHEY and CDR2 SMNVEV (reference sequence). V lost 3 bases, J lost 0 bases, and 15 bases lay in between.

The rearrangement uses TRBV5-4 and TRBJ1-1; D perhaps matches TRBD1 (6 bases). Trimming stripped 3 bases from V and 4 bases from J, with 13 bases between. There are 14 residues in the CDR3. The germline V gene has CDR1 SGHNT and CDR2 YYREEE (reference sequence). CDR3 sequence (DNA): TGTGCCAGCAGCTCCCGGGGGCCGAGCACTGAAGCTTTCTTT. As protein: CASSSRGPSTEAFF.

This clonotype was seen just once. The CDR3 region has the DNA TGTGCCGTCAGCCGGTACGGGGGGGCGGGGGAGCAGTACTTC. Amino acid sequence: CAVSRYGGAGEQYF. The V and J genes are TRBV6-5 and TRBJ2-7, with 8 bases aligning to TRBD2. Germline loops: CDR1 MNHEY, CDR2 SVGAGI. With 11 bases clipped from V and 7 bases from J, the junction kept 16 bases outside the gene matches. This CDR3 spans 14 amino acids.

J is TRBJ2-7 and V is TRBV3-1, with 9 bases fitting TRBD2. The end of the DNA is better explained by TRBJ2-5, so the J call may be wrong. CDR1 and CDR2 from the germline V gene are LGHDT and YNNKEL (reference sequence). This CDR3 spans 19 amino acids. The CDR3 region is CASSQDLGSSGGHGKTQYF. As DNA, the CDR3 is TGTGCCAGCAGCCAAGATCTGGGAAGTAGCGGGGGTCACGGGAAGACCCAGTACTTC.

J is TRBJ2-5 and V is TRBV25-1, with D possibly matching TRBD1 (6 bases). This CDR3 is 15 amino acids long. V was shortened by 3 bases and J by 4 bases, with 15 bases between the two germline ends. CDR1 MGHDK and CDR2 SYGVNS come from the germline V gene. The CDR3 here is CASSDPQGLVETQYF. The CDR3 DNA sequence: TGTGCCAGCAGTGATCCACAGGGTTTGGTAGAGACCCAGTACTTC.

J is TRBJ2-3 and V is TRBV4-2; 11 bases line up with TRBD2. J lost 2 bases, V lost 4 bases, and 2 bases had no gene match. Looked up from germline, CDR1 is LGHNA and CDR2 is YNFKEQ. CDR3 length: 15 amino acids. The CDR3 bases are TGTGCCAGCAGCCGACTAGCGGGGAACACAGATACGCAGTATTTT. Its protein product is CASSRLAGNTDTQYF.

The rearrangement uses TRBV9 and TRBJ2-1, with 8 bases that match TRBD1. V shed 0 bases, J shed 3 bases, and the junction held 2 bases outside the gene matches. There are 15 residues in the CDR3. The germline gives CDR1 SGDLS, CDR2 YYNGEE. CDR3 in amino acids: CASSVVTGGYNEQFF. The DNA of the CDR3 is TGTGCCAGCAGCGTAGTAACAGGGGGCTACAATGAGCAGTTCTTC.

This clonotype was detected a few times. The V gene is TRBV20-1, the J gene TRBJ2-5; D unclear. Per the germline V gene, CDR1 is DFQATT and CDR2 is SNEGSKA (reference sequence). This CDR3 is 14 amino acids long. The V end was cut by 2 bases, the J end by 5 bases, with 15 bases between. In DNA, the CDR3 is TGCAGTGCTAGAATTCCGGGCACGGCGGAGACCCAGTACTTC. Translating gives CSARIPGTAETQYF.

This clonotype was seen a few times. The chain combines TRBV5-1 with TRBJ1-2, with TRBD1 as a possible D gene (6 bases). This CDR3 is 15 amino acids long. Trimming took off 3 bases at V and 6 bases at J, with 18 bases between the two ends. Germline lookup yields CDR1 SGHRS and CDR2 YFSETQ. The CDR3 sequence: CASSSSQGGVDGYTF. The CDR3 coding sequence is TGCGCCAGCAGCTCATCACAGGGCGGTGTGGATGGCTACACCTTC.

This clonotype was seen more than once but under ten times. The chain has TRBV5-1 and TRBJ2-3; 16 bases match TRBD2. V gave up 3 bases and J gave up 4 bases; unmatched junction bases: 8. The CDR3 is made up of 18 amino acids. The germline V gene has CDR1 SGHRS and CDR2 YFSETQ. CDR3 DNA: TGCGCCAGCAGCTCGGGACTAGCGGGAGGGCCCTACGCAGATACGCAGTATTTT. As protein: CASSSGLAGGPYADTQYF.

In its sample, this clonotype was seen once. V gene TRBV19 combines with J gene TRBJ2-5, with TRBD2 identical over 11 bases. The CDR3 sequence is 14 residues long. Germline V gene lookup returns CDR1 LNHDA and CDR2 SQIVND (reference sequence). V shed 8 bases, J shed 5 bases, and the junction held 7 bases outside the gene matches. The CDR3 loop is CASGGTSGSETQYF. The CDR3, as DNA: TGTGCCAGTGGTGGGACTAGCGGATCGGAGACCCAGTACTTC.

This clonotype came up many times. The gene calls are TRBV10-3 and TRBJ2-7; tentative D call: TRBD1 (6 bases). CDR1 ENHRY and CDR2 SYGVKD come from the germline V gene. CDR3 length: 14 amino acids. V lost 6 bases to trimming and J lost 0 bases, with 12 bases between them. The CDR3 protein is CAIRETGNSYEQYF. For the CDR3, the DNA is TGTGCCATCAGAGAAACAGGGAACTCCTACGAGCAGTACTTC.

The J gene is TRBJ2-1, the V gene TRBV9; 9 bases match TRBD2. Germline loops: CDR1 SGDLS, CDR2 YYNGEE. The CDR3 consists of 14 residues. With V trimmed by 4 bases and J by 10 bases, 9 bases remained unmatched. CDR3: CASSQKGLAREQFF. Written as DNA, the CDR3 is TGTGCCAGCAGCCAAAAGGGACTAGCCAGGGAGCAGTTCTTC.

In nucleotides, the CDR3 is TGTGCCAGCAGTTTATCGAAACCGGGGCCCCCAGATACGCAGTATTTT. Translation: CASSLSKPGPPDTQYF. The chain couples TRBV27 to TRBJ2-3; D tentatively reads TRBD1 or TRBD2 (5 bases each). The germline V and J ends were trimmed by 0 bases and 4 bases, with 14 bases remaining between them. Germline V gene data show CDR1 as MNHEY and CDR2 as SMNVEV (reference sequence). This CDR3 is 16 amino acids long.